The 17 T cell receptor beta chains reported below all come from one sample, sequenced in a study of vaccination and CD4 T cells after COVID-19. Scientists ran DNA taken from cultured CD4+ T cells through the Oncomine TCR Beta short-read assay for sequencing. TCRdb passed the PCR reads through MiXCR, listing each CDR3 protein once. The sample contains roughly 15,000 distinct CDR3 sequences, approximately 48% of which appear only once. The antigens these receptors bind are not known. The treatment: roughly nine-day PBMC culture with coronavirus spike peptide pools or control peptides (ViraFEST assay). Sequencing input: CD4+ T cells from blood, cultured in vitro. These receptors all stem from a human donor who had recovered from COVID-19.

In its sample, this clonotype was seen a few times. The gene calls are TRBV6-1 and TRBJ2-5; D is perhaps TRBD1 (5 bases). Trimming cost V 1 base and J 2 bases, with 11 bases left between them. The length of the CDR3 is 15 residues. Germline CDR1 is MNHNS and CDR2 is SASEGT. The CDR3 reads CASSEGGTRQETQYF. The CDR3 coding sequence is TGTGCCAGCAGTGAAGGGGGCACGCGGCAAGAGACCCAGTACTTC.

The chain recombines TRBV18 with TRBJ1-2; D is possibly TRBD1 (5 bases). CDR1 KGHSH and CDR2 LQKENI come from the germline V gene. With 4 bases removed from V and 12 bases from J, the gap between germline ends came to 15 bases. The CDR3 length is 12 residues. This CDR3 reads CASSLGTQGHTF. CDR3 DNA sequence: TGTGCCAGCTCACTAGGGACTCAAGGCCACACCTTC.

The table lists this clonotype with a few counts. CDR3 DNA sequence: TGCAGCGTTGAAGGCACGGACAGGGGGCCCTACGAGCAGTACTTC. This sequence encodes CSVEGTDRGPYEQYF. The rearrangement links TRBV29-1 to TRBJ2-7; 11 positions match TRBD1. Germline V gene sequence: CDR1 SQVTM, CDR2 ANQGSEA. This CDR3 is built from 15 residues. V was clipped by 1 base and J by 2 bases; unmatched bases: 4.

This clonotype was detected a few times. This chain uses TRBV11-2 with TRBJ1-1; 8 bases are a match to TRBD1. Germline V CDR1 and CDR2: SGHAT, FQNNGV. The junction had 4 bases not matched to a gene; V was cut back by 1 base and J by 3 bases. This CDR3 has 15 residues. The CDR3 is CASSLAGQGHTEAFF. The CDR3 region has the DNA TGTGCCAGCAGCTTAGCCGGACAGGGCCACACTGAAGCTTTCTTT. The entire variable domain, with the rest obtained from reference TRBV11-2 and TRBJ1-1, is as follows: EAGVAQSPRYKIIEKRQSVAFWCNPISGHATLYWYQQILGQGPKLLIQFQNNGVVDDSQLPKDRFSAERLKGVDSTLKIQPAKLEDSAVYLCASSLAGQGHTEAFFGQGTRLTVV.

This chain uses TRBV19 with TRBJ1-5; D remains ambiguous. This CDR3 spans 15 amino acids. Trimming stripped 3 bases from V and 7 bases from J, with 16 bases between. Germline lookup yields CDR1 LNHDA and CDR2 SQIVND (reference sequence). In DNA form, the CDR3 reads TGTGCCAGTAGTATGGGTTTAGGGCCCCGCCAGCCCCAGCATTTT. Amino acids: CASSMGLGPRQPQHF. Filled out from reference TRBV19 and TRBJ1-5, the complete variable domain reads DGGITQSPKYLFRKEGQNVTLSCEQNLNHDAMYWYRQDPGQGLRLIYYSQIVNDFQKGDIAEGYSVSREKKESFPLTVTSAQKNPTAFYLCASSMGLGPRQPQHFGDGTRLSIL.

This chain uses TRBV9 with TRBJ2-1; 10 bases fit TRBD1. With 0 bases clipped from V and 6 bases from J, the junction kept 12 bases outside the gene matches. Germline values: CDR1 SGDLS, CDR2 YYNGEE. CDR3 length equals 18 residues. CDR3 sequence (DNA): TGTGCCAGCAGCGTAGATTCGGAGGGACAGGGGAACGGCAATGAGCAGTTCTTC. This translates into CASSVDSEGQGNGNEQFF.

The chain carries TRBV6-1 and TRBJ2-2; D ambiguous. This CDR3 has 13 amino acids. Trimming left V 8 bases short and J 6 bases short, with 13 bases between. The germline V gene encodes CDR1 MNHNS and CDR2 SASEGT. The CDR3 nucleotides read TGTGCCAGCTCCGGGCGTCGGCCCGGGGAGCTGTTTTTT. This translates into CASSGRRPGELFF.

By frequency in the sample, this clonotype is medium-sized. The V call is TRBV12-3 or TRBV12-4, the J call TRBJ2-7; the match to TRBD1 covers 8 bases. The CDR3 is 16 residues long. The ends lost 6 bases at V and 0 bases at J; junction bases unmatched: 10. CDR3 sequence (DNA): TGTGCCAGCAGCCTAGACCGGACAGGGAACTCCTACGAGCAGTACTTC. Translation gives CASSLDRTGNSYEQYF.

The V gene is TRBV7-2, the J gene TRBJ2-7; 7 bases are a match to TRBD2. V shed 5 bases, J shed 6 bases, and the junction held 7 bases outside the gene matches. Looked up from germline, CDR1 is SGHTA and CDR2 is FQGNSA. This CDR3 has 13 amino acids. The CDR3 sequence is CASSRREGSEQYF. CDR3 in DNA: TGTGCCAGCAGCCGCAGGGAGGGAAGCGAGCAGTACTTC. Combining the CDR3 with reference TRBV7-2 and TRBJ2-7 gives the whole variable domain GAGVSQSPSNKVTEKGKDVELRCDPISGHTALYWYRQSLGQGLEFLIYFQGNSAPDKSGLPSDRFSAERTGGSVSTLTIQRTQQEDSAVYLCASSRREGSEQYFGPGTRLTVT.

The table lists this clonotype with a few counts. The chain links TRBV6-1 to TRBJ1-2; 7 bases agree with TRBD1. From germline, CDR1 is MNHNS and CDR2 SASEGT. Unmatched junction bases numbered 7, after V lost 11 bases and J lost 4 bases. The CDR3 contains 12 residues. The DNA of the CDR3 is TGTGCCGCTTCGGAGGGGGCCTATGGCTACACCTTC. Translated: CAASEGAYGYTF.

V gene TRBV18 combines with J gene TRBJ1-6, with D maybe TRBD1 (5 bases). The V end was cut by 6 bases, the J end by 3 bases, with 9 bases between. The CDR3 sequence is 14 residues long. Germline assignment: CDR1 KGHSH and CDR2 LQKENI. The CDR3 region has the DNA TGTGCCAGCTCTCCCCAGGGCTATAATTCACCCCTCCACTTT. This codes for CASSPQGYNSPLHF.

The V and J genes are TRBV7-9 and TRBJ2-3, with D possibly being TRBD2 (6 bases). The CDR3 extends over 14 amino acids. CDR1 and CDR2 (germline): SEHNR, FQNEAQ (reference sequence). V gave up 3 bases and J gave up 5 bases, with 12 bases separating them. The CDR3, as DNA: TGTGCCAGCAGCTTTGGTAGGAGGGAAGATACGCAGTATTTT. Translating it yields CASSFGRREDTQYF.

The V and J genes are TRBV7-8 and TRBJ2-3, with D tentatively TRBD2 (5 bases). Germline assignment: CDR1 SGHVS and CDR2 FQNEAQ. This CDR3 contains 15 residues. Trimming pared 5 bases from V and 1 base from J, leaving 13 bases between. Here the CDR3 reads CASSPTRSGTDTQYF. In DNA, the CDR3 is TGTGCCAGCAGCCCTACTAGATCGGGCACAGATACGCAGTATTTT.

J is TRBJ2-1 and V is TRBV20-1; weak D call: TRBD2 (7 bases). V was cut by 6 bases and J by 8 bases, with 14 bases left in between. The CDR3 is made up of 12 amino acids. Germline V gene sequence: CDR1 DFQATT, CDR2 SNEGSKA (reference sequence). The CDR3 protein is CSAWTRGDEQFF. CDR3 DNA sequence: TGCAGTGCCTGGACTAGGGGGGATGAGCAGTTCTTC.

This clonotype was recorded a few times. V usage is TRBV7-9 and J usage is TRBJ1-5; TRBD1 agrees at 8 bases. With 5 bases clipped from V and 11 bases from J, the junction kept 11 bases outside the gene matches. The germline gives CDR1 SEHNR, CDR2 FQNEAQ (reference sequence). The CDR3 has 14 residues. CDR3 coding DNA: TGTGCCAGCAGCCCATGGACAGGGTTGGAAGCCCAGCATTTT. It codes for CASSPWTGLEAQHF. The full variable domain, with the rest looked up from reference TRBV7-9 and TRBJ1-5, is DTGVSQNPRHKITKRGQNVTFRCDPISEHNRLYWYRQTLGQGPEFLTYFQNEAQLEKSRLLSDRFSAERPKGSFSTLEIQRTEQGDSAMYLCASSPWTGLEAQHFGDGTRLSIL.

The genes are TRBV7-2 and TRBJ2-7; D unresolved. Looked up from germline, CDR1 is SGHTA and CDR2 is FQGNSA. This CDR3 region has 16 residues. Trimming left V 1 base short and J 0 bases short, with 13 bases between. Here the CDR3 DNA reads TGTGCCAGCAGCTTAGTCTCACGACTCGCCTCCTACGAGCAGTACTTC. It encodes CASSLVSRLASYEQYF.

The chain combines TRBV11-2 with TRBJ1-2; D uncertain. Per germline, CDR1 SGHAT and CDR2 FQNNGV. This CDR3 is 14 amino acids long. V was clipped by 0 bases and J by 2 bases, with 7 bases between them. The CDR3 sequence is CASSLDIANYGYTF. As DNA, the CDR3 is TGTGCCAGCAGCTTAGACATAGCGAACTATGGCTACACCTTC.